This T cell receptor (beta chain) was identified during a study of shared clonotypes between healthy human individuals. Study details: Researchers assigned three CD4 naive, three CD4 memory, two CD8 naive and one CD8 memory plate to each donor. Study-level points and caveats: Clonotypes shared by all four donors outscored non-shared clonotypes in generation probability.

In the naive CD8 group, cells lacked CD45RO and were positively selected for CCR7, so terminally differentiated effector memory CD45RA+ cells were left out. Generated by immunoSEQ multiplex PCR, the TCRdb table keeps only in-frame clones and is missing some. The table lists roughly 1,800,000 clones, roughly 95% of them singletons. Germline CDR1 and CDR2: MDHEN and SYDVKM. The CDR3 is 14 residues long. V dropped 8 bases and J dropped 7 bases, with 20 bases sitting between them. Comment on this clone: Its specificity is not known.

Sequencing was done on a sample of naive CD8+ T cells sorted from blood. This chain connects TRBV28 to TRBJ1-2; D gene uncertain. This clonotype was obtained from a man aged 18 to 30 in good health. The CDR3 here is CASGREGWGRGYTF. The CDR3 region has the DNA TGTGCCAGCGGTCGTGAAGGATGGGGTCGTGGCTACACCTTC.